This T cell receptor (beta chain) was profiled in a study of CD8 T cells in ankylosing spondylitis. One entry per CDR3 protein, called by TCRdb with MiXCR from the 5' RACE reads. The sample holds a few hundred thousand distinct CDR3 sequences, 15% to 20% seen once. This clonotype was counted between two and nine times. V lost 1 base and J 5 bases, leaving 8 bases between the germline ends. The CDR3 has 13 amino acids. CDR1 and CDR2 (germline): LGHNA, YNFKEQ. This TCR was sampled from a male donor with ankylosing spondylitis or in good health (not recorded which). V and J are TRBV4-2 and TRBJ2-5; TRBD2 is a possible D gene (5 bases). Material: blood, either unsorted or a sorted T cell fraction (not recorded which). CDR3: CASSQGEGETQYF. The CDR3 region has the DNA TGTGCCAGCAGCCAAGGAGAGGGTGAGACCCAGTACTTC.